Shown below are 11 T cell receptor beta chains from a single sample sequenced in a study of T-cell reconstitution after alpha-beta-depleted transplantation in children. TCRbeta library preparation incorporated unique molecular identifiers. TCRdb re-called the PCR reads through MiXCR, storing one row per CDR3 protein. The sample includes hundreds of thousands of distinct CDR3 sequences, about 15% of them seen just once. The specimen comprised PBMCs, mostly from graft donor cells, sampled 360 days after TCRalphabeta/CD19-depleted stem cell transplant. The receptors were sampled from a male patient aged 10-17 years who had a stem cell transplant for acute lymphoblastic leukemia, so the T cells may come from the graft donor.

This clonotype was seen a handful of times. This CDR3 reads CASSGFQDSRSSGANVLTF. The CDR3 bases are TGTGCCAGCTCCGGGTTCCAGGACTCACGGTCCTCTGGGGCCAACGTCCTGACTTTC. The chain couples TRBV27 to TRBJ2-6; D might be TRBD2 (5 bases). The CDR3 totals 19 residues. With 8 bases removed from V and 0 bases from J, the gap between germline ends came to 23 bases. Germline-derived CDR1 and CDR2 are MNHEY and SMNVEV (reference sequence).

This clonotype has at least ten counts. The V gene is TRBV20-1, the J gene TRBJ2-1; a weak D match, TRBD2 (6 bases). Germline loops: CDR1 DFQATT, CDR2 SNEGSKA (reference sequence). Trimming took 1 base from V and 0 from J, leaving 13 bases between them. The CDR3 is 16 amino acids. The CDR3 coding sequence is TGCAGTGCTAGAGGGCCGACTAGTCCCTCCTACAATGAGCAGTTCTTC. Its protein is CSARGPTSPSYNEQFF.

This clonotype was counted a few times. The CDR3 coding sequence is TGTGCCAGCAGCTTCCCTGTTATAACGGTCCTGGAGACCCAGTACTTC. Amino acids: CASSFPVITVLETQYF. The V and J genes are TRBV7-8 and TRBJ2-5, with no clear D. CDR1 and CDR2 from the germline V gene are SGHVS and FQNEAQ. The CDR3 totals 16 residues. V was shortened by 3 bases and J by 5 bases, with 19 bases between the two germline ends.

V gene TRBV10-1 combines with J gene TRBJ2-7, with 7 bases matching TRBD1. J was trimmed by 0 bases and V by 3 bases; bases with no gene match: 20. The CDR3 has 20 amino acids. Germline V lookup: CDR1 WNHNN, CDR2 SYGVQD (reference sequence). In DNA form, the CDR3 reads TGCGCCAGCAGTGATCGGGGAAATATACCCGGGACAGACTACTCCTACGAGCAGTACTTC. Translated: CASSDRGNIPGTDYSYEQYF.

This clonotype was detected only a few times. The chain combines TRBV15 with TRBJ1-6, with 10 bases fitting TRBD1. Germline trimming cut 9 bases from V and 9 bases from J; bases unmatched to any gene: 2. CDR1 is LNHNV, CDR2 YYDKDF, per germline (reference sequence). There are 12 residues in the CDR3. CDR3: CATGTGVSPLHF. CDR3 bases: TGTGCCACAGGGACAGGGGTTTCACCCCTCCACTTT.

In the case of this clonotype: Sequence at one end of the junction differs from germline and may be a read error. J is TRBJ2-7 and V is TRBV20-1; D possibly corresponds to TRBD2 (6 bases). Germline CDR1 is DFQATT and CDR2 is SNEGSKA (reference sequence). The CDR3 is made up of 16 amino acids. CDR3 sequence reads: CCARDQRPRGSYEQYF. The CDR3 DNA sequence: TGCTGTGCTAGAGATCAGCGCCCCCGGGGGTCCTACGAGCAGTACTTC.

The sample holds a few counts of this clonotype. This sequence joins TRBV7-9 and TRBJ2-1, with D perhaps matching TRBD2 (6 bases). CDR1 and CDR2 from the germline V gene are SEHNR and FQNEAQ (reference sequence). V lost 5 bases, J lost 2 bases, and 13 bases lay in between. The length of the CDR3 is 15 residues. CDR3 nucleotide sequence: TGTGCCAGCAGCCCTCGGAGGGTCCCCTACAATGAGCAGTTCTTC. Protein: CASSPRRVPYNEQFF.

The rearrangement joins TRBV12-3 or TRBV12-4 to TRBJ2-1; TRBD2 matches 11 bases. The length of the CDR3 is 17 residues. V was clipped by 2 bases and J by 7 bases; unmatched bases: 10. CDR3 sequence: CASSLILLAGGGNEQFF. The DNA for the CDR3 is TGTGCCAGCAGTTTAATACTTCTAGCGGGAGGTGGGAATGAGCAGTTCTTC.

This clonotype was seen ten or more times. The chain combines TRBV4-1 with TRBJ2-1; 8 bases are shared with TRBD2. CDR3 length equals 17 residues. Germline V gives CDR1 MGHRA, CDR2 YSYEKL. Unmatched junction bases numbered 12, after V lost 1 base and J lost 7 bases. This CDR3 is CASSQAVLRLARNEQFF. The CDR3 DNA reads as TGCGCCAGCAGCCAAGCTGTCCTCAGACTAGCGCGAAATGAGCAGTTCTTC.

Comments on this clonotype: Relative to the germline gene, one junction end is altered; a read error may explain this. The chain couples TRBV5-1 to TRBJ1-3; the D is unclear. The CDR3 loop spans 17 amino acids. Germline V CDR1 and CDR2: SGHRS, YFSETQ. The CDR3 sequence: CASSFGPEKSSGDTIYF. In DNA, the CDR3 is TGCGCCAGCAGCTTCGGACCGGAGAAGAGCTCTGGAGACACCATATATTTT. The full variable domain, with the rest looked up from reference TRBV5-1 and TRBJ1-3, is KAGVTQTPRYLIKTRGQQVTLSCSPISGHRSVSWYQQTPGQGLQFLFEYFSETQRNKGNFPGRFSGRQFSNSRSEMNVSTLELGDSALYLCASSFGPEKSSGDTIYFGEGSWLTVV.

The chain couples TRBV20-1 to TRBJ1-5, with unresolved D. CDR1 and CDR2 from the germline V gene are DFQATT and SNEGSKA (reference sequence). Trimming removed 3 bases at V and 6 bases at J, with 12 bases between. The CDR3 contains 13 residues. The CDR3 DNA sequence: TGCAGTGCTAGGGAATCTCCCGGTCAGCCCCAGCATTTT. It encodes CSARESPGQPQHF.